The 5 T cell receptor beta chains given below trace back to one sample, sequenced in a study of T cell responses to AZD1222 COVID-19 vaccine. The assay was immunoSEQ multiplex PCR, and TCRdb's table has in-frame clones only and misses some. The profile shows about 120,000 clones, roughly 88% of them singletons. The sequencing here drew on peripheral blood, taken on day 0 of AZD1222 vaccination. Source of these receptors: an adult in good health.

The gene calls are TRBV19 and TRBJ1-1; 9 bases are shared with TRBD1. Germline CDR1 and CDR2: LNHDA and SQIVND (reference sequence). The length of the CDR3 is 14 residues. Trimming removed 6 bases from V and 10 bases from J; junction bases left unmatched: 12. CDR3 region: CASSPTGGVSGAFF. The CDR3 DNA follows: TGTGCCAGTAGCCCTACAGGGGGCGTATCGGGAGCTTTCTTT. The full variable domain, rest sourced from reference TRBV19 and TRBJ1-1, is DGGITQSPKYLFRKEGQNVTLSCEQNLNHDAMYWYRQDPGQGLRLIYYSQIVNDFQKGDIAEGYSVSREKKESFPLTVTSAQKNPTAFYLCASSPTGGVSGAFFGQGTRLTVV.

This CDR3 is CSVGGAYEQYF. The CDR3 DNA sequence: TGCAGCGTGGGGGGGGCCTACGAGCAGTACTTC. The gene calls are TRBV29-1 and TRBJ2-7, with 7 bases lining up with TRBD2. Germline V lookup: CDR1 SQVTM, CDR2 ANQGSEA. The CDR3 is 11 amino acids. With V trimmed by 6 bases and J by 2 bases, 1 base remained unmatched.

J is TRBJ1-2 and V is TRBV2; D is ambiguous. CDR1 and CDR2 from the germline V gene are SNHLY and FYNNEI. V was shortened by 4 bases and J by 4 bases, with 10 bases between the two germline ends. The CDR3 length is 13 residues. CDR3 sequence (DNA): TGTGCCAGCAGTGGCGGGCAGAGCTATGGCTACACCTTC. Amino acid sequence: CASSGGQSYGYTF.

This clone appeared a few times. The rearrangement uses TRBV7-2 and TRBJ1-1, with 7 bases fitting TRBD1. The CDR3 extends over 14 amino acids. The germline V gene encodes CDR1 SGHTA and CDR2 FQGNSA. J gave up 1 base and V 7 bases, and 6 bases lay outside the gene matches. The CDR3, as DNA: TGTGCCAGCAACATAGACAGGGCGAACACTGAAGCTTTCTTT. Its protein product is CASNIDRANTEAFF.

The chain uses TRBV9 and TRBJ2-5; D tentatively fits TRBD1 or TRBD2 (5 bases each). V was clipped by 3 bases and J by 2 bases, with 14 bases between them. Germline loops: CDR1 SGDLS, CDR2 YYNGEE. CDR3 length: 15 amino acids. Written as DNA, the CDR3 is TGTGCCAGCAGCGGGGACGGGAATCCACAAGAGACCCAGTACTTC. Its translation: CASSGDGNPQETQYF.